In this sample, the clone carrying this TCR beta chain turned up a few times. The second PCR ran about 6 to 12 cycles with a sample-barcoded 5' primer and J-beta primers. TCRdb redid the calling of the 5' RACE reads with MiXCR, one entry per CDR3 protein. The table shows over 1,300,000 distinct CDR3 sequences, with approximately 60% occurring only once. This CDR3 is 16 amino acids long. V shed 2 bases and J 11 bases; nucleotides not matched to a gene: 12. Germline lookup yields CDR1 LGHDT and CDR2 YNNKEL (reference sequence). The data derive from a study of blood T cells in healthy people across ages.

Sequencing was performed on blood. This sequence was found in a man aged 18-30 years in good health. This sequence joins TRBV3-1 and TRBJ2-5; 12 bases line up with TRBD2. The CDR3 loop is CASSQPLAGGRSKQYF. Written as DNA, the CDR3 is TGTGCCAGCAGCCAACCACTAGCGGGGGGCCGGAGCAAGCAGTACTTC.